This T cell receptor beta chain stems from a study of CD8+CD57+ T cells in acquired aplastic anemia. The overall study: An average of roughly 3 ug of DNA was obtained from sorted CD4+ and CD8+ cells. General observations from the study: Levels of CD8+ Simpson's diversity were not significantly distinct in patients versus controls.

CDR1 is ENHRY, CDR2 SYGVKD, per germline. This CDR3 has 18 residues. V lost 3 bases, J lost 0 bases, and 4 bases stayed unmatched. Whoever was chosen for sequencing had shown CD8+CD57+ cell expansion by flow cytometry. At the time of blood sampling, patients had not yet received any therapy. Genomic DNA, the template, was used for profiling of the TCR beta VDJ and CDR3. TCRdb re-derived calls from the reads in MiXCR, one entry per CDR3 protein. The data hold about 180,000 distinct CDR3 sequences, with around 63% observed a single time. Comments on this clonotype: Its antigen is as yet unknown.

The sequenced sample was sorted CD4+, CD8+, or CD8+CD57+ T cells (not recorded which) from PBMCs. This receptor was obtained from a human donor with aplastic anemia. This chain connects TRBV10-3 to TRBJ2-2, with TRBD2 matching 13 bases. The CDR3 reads CAISDGLAGAPNTGELFF. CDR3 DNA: TGTGCCATCAGTGATGGACTAGCGGGGGCCCCGAACACCGGGGAGCTGTTTTTT.